A selection of T cell receptor beta chains follows, all from one sample in a study of T cells in tuberculosis. The table came from immunoSEQ multiplex PCR; TCRdb's copy has only in-frame clones and leaves some out. The sample consists of about 88,000 clones, roughly 88% of them appearing once. The sequenced sample consisted of CD1b-GMM tetramer-negative cells sorted from PBMCs. Source of these receptors: an adult woman with latent tuberculosis. Both conserved end residues are part of each CDR3. The D gene is left open where the match is weak. Clone sizes are given selectively: once, few, many, or a class where the clone is expanded.

size,J,D,V,length,DNA,CDR3
few,TRBJ1-4,NA,TRBV30,14,TGTGCCTGGAGTGGGACCGCGCGGGGTGAAAAACTGTTTTTT,CAWSGTARGEKLFF
NA,TRBJ2-7,NA,TRBV6-6,12,TGTGCCAGCAAGAACACAGTCTACGAGCAGTACTTC,CASKNTVYEQYF
NA,TRBJ2-2,NA,TRBV9,15,TGTGCCAGCAGCATACAGGAAAGGAACACCGGGGAGCTGTTTTTT,CASSIQERNTGELFF
NA,TRBJ1-4,NA,TRBV6-6,15,TGTGCCAGCAGTTTAACCGGACGACGAGGGGAAAAACTGTTTTTT,CASSLTGRRGEKLFF
NA,TRBJ1-2,TRBD1,TRBV11-1,16,TGTGCCAGCAGCAAGAGCCGGGACAGCTCTAACTATGGCTACACCTTC,CASSKSRDSSNYGYTF
NA,TRBJ1-4,TRBD1,TRBV4-1,16,TGCGCCAGCAGCCAAGGAAAGGGACAGGGGAATGAAAAACTGTTTTTT,CASSQGKGQGNEKLFF
NA,TRBJ1-1,NA,TRBV2,14,TGTGCCAGCAGCCCCCCGAGAGGGGGTACTGAAGCTTTCTTT,CASSPPRGGTEAFF
NA,TRBJ2-2,NA,TRBV7-2,18,TGTGCCAGCAGCTCTACCGGACTCGTTTGGGGGAACACCGGGGAGCTGTTTTTT,CASSSTGLVWGNTGELFF
NA,TRBJ1-2,NA,TRBV4-1,16,TGCGCCAGCAGCCTCATCTCGGGGGGCGTTCATTCTGGCTACACCTTC,CASSLISGGVHSGYTF
NA,TRBJ2-3,NA,TRBV9,16,TGTGCCAGCAGCGTAGGATTACTAGGTCAGGCAGATACGCAGTATTTT,CASSVGLLGQADTQYF
NA,TRBJ2-3,NA,TRBV27,14,TGTGCCAGCAGTTTAGAGAGGGGCACAGATACGCAGTATTTT,CASSLERGTDTQYF
NA,TRBJ1-2,NA,TRBV5-4,14,TGTGCCAGCAGCTTGGTTTGGGAGAACTATGGCTACACCTTC,CASSLVWENYGYTF
NA,TRBJ2-1,TRBD2,TRBV23-1,22,TGCGCCAGCAGTCAATCTAGACACCGACTAGCGGGGGGGCCGAGCTCCTACAATGAGCAGTTCTTC,CASSQSRHRLAGGPSSYNEQFF
NA,TRBJ2-3,TRBD1,TRBV19,13,TGTGCCAGTCGGACAGGGGGCACAGATACGCAGTATTTT,CASRTGGTDTQYF
once,TRBJ1-5,TRBD1,TRBV6-1,15,TGTGCCAGCAGGGCCACAGGGGCAAGGAATCAGCCCCAGCATTTT,CASRATGARNQPQHF
NA,TRBJ2-3,TRBD2,TRBV7-2,15,TGTGCCAGCAGCAACAGCGGGGGATTCACAGATACGCAGTATTTT,CASSNSGGFTDTQYF
NA,TRBJ2-2,TRBD2,TRBV6-6,15,TGTGCCAGCAGTTACTCGGGAGGGTTTCCCGGGGAGCTGTTTTTT,CASSYSGGFPGELFF
once,TRBJ1-4,NA,TRBV19,15,TGTGCCAGCCAAAATCCCAGGGGCACTAATGAAAAACTGTTTTTT,CASQNPRGTNEKLFF
NA,TRBJ2-5,TRBD2,TRBV29-1,13,TGCAGCGTTGTTAGCGGGGGGCGGGAGACCCAGTACTTC,CSVVSGGRETQYF
NA,TRBJ2-3,TRBD2,TRBV10-2,18,TGCGCCAGCAGGCCACCAACTAGCGGGGGGGCACGTTCAGATACGCAGTATTTT,CASRPPTSGGARSDTQYF
once,TRBJ1-2,TRBD1,TRBV5-8,12,TGTGCCAGCAGCCGGACAGGGAAGGGCTACACCTTC,CASSRTGKGYTF
NA,TRBJ2-5,NA,TRBV13,18,TGTGCCAGCAGCTTAGTAGGAGGACAGTTCGAAGACCAAGAGACCCAGTACTTC,CASSLVGGQFEDQETQYF
NA,TRBJ1-2,TRBD1,TRBV7-9,15,TGTGCCAGCAGCTTAGTGACAGGGGGAGACTATGGCTACACCTTC,CASSLVTGGDYGYTF
NA,TRBJ2-1,NA,TRBV7-9,14,TGTGCCAGCAGCTCCGGTCCCGTCTACAATGAGCAGTTCTTC,CASSSGPVYNEQFF
NA,TRBJ1-1,NA,TRBV23-1,18,TGCGCCAGCATCACCTACAGGACAGAAAACACCTCTAACACTGAAGCTTTCTTT,CASITYRTENTSNTEAFF
NA,TRBJ2-2,TRBD2,TRBV5-1,14,TGCGCCAGCCGGGACTACCAGAACACCGGGGAGCTGTTTTTT,CASRDYQNTGELFF
NA,TRBJ1-2,NA,TRBV6-5,12,TGTGCCAGCAGTCCAGGGGTTGTTGGCTACACCTTC,CASSPGVVGYTF
NA,TRBJ1-2,NA,TRBV28,13,TGTGCCAGCAGTTTGAGAGGGAACTATGGCTACACCTTC,CASSLRGNYGYTF
NA,TRBJ1-5,NA,TRBV21-1,17,TGTGCCGGCAGCAAGAAGAAACGCCAGGGAAGCAATCAGCCCCAGCATTTT,CAGSKKKRQGSNQPQHF
NA,TRBJ2-1,TRBD2,TRBV4-2,15,TGTGCCAGCAGCCAAGATAATAGCGGGGGGTATGAGCAGTTCTTC,CASSQDNSGGYEQFF
NA,TRBJ2-2,TRBD1,TRBV7-3,17,TGTGCCAGCAGCTTTGGCCCTAGGGGGCAGAGCAACGGGGAGCTGTTTTTT,CASSFGPRGQSNGELFF
NA,TRBJ2-1,TRBD2,TRBV7-9,15,TGTGCCAGCAGCCCCGGACTAGAGCCTTACAATGAGCAGTTCTTC,CASSPGLEPYNEQFF
NA,TRBJ2-2,NA,TRBV7-2,19,TGTGCCAGCAGCTTAATACCCCTTCTAACAGGGAAGGGTACCGGGGAGCTGTTTTTT,CASSLIPLLTGKGTGELFF
NA,TRBJ2-7,NA,TRBV14,15,TGTGCCAGCAGCCAAGCGGGACTGGGGGACTACGAGCAGTACTTC,CASSQAGLGDYEQYF
NA,TRBJ1-5,NA,TRBV6-5,14,TGTGCCAGCAGTGAGGACAGTGGCTTCCAGCCCCAGCATTTT,CASSEDSGFQPQHF
NA,TRBJ2-3,TRBD1,TRBV15,16,TGTGCCACCAGCGGCCCGTCACAGGGGGCTGGAGATACGCAGTATTTT,CATSGPSQGAGDTQYF
once,TRBJ1-4,NA,TRBV6-5,13,TGTGCCAGCGGGGCGCGGGGGCGGAAAAAACTGTTTTTT,CASGARGRKKLFF
NA,TRBJ1-5,NA,TRBV6-1,16,TGTGCCAGCAGTGAGCAACCCCGAGCATTTAATCAGCCCCAGCATTTT,CASSEQPRAFNQPQHF
NA,TRBJ1-5,TRBD1,TRBV5-6,16,TGTGCCAGCAGCTTGAATTCGGACAGGGCGGGTCAGCCCCAGCATTTT,CASSLNSDRAGQPQHF
NA,TRBJ2-7,TRBD2,TRBV10-2,16,TGCGCCAGCAGTTTACATAGCGGGGGCCGCTCCTACGAGCAGTACTTC,CASSLHSGGRSYEQYF
once,TRBJ2-5,NA,TRBV13,13,TGTGCCAGCAGCCGACGACGGGGGGAGACCCAGTACTTC,CASSRRRGETQYF